Below are 7 T cell receptor beta chains sequenced from a single sample in a study of type 1 regulatory T cells. Via MiXCR, TCRdb re-called the reads, giving one row per CDR3 protein. This table has 80,000 to 100,000 distinct CDR3 sequences, roughly 28% appearing once. Sequences were obtained from CD4+ T cells, either the whole sample or a sorted fraction (not recorded which). The receptors stem from a human donor in good health.

The table lists this clonotype with a few counts. The rearrangement uses TRBV20-1 and TRBJ2-5; possible D gene TRBD2, 5 bases. Germline V gene sequence: CDR1 DFQATT, CDR2 SNEGSKA (reference sequence). V lost 6 bases and J 5 bases, leaving 16 bases between the germline ends. The CDR3 is made up of 13 amino acids. CDR3 sequence reads: CSAVPLATETQYF. The CDR3 DNA is TGCAGTGCCGTCCCCCTAGCTACGGAGACCCAGTACTTC.

This clonotype came up a few times. This chain uses TRBV20-1 with TRBJ2-1, with 7 nucleotides matching TRBD2. The CDR3 loop spans 13 amino acids. CDR1 and CDR2 (germline): DFQATT, SNEGSKA (reference sequence). The ends lost 4 bases at V and 8 bases at J; junction bases unmatched: 8. The CDR3 DNA sequence: TGCAGTGCTAAACGGGAGGTCGCGGATGAGCAGTTCTTC. This translates into CSAKREVADEQFF.

The rearrangement uses TRBV27 and TRBJ2-5; TRBD2 matches 9 bases. This CDR3 region has 15 residues. J was trimmed by 4 bases and V by 8 bases; bases with no gene match: 11. The V gene's germline CDR1 is MNHEY and CDR2 SMNVEV (reference sequence). The CDR3 bases are TGTGCCAGCTCCTCCGGTAGCGGGAGAGGAGAGACCCAGTACTTC. It encodes CASSSGSGRGETQYF.

The chain links TRBV20-1 to TRBJ2-1; 8 positions match TRBD2. This CDR3 is built from 12 residues. J was trimmed by 8 bases and V by 1 base; bases with no gene match: 1. The germline CDR1 and CDR2 sequences are DFQATT and SNEGSKA (reference sequence). Written as DNA, the CDR3 is TGCAGTGCTAGAGCGGGGGGGGATGAGCAGTTCTTC. Amino acids: CSARAGGDEQFF.

This rearrangement joins TRBV20-1 to TRBJ2-7; D gene unclear. Germline lookup yields CDR1 DFQATT and CDR2 SNEGSKA (reference sequence). This CDR3 has 11 amino acids. With 5 bases removed from V and 4 bases from J, the gap between germline ends came to 9 bases. The CDR3 DNA follows: TGCAGTGCTGATCTTGTATACGAGCAGTACTTC. This sequence encodes CSADLVYEQYF.

The chain couples TRBV20-1 to TRBJ2-3; 10 bases are a match to TRBD2. This CDR3 comprises 16 residues. V was pared by 5 bases and J by 4 bases, with 12 bases of the junction left unmatched. CDR1 DFQATT and CDR2 SNEGSKA come from the germline V gene (reference sequence). In nucleotides, the CDR3 is TGCAGTGCTCAAGGGGGGCTAGCGGGAGTCTCAGATACGCAGTATTTT. Translated: CSAQGGLAGVSDTQYF.

This clonotype was observed a handful of times. The chain joins TRBV20-1 to TRBJ2-4, with D maybe TRBD1 (5 bases). V was cut by 0 bases and J by 12 bases, with 12 bases left in between. Germline assignment: CDR1 DFQATT and CDR2 SNEGSKA (reference sequence). The CDR3 length is 12 residues. Written as DNA, the CDR3 is TGCAGTGCTAGAGACATGGGGCTTCCTCAGTACTTC. The encoded protein is CSARDMGLPQYF.